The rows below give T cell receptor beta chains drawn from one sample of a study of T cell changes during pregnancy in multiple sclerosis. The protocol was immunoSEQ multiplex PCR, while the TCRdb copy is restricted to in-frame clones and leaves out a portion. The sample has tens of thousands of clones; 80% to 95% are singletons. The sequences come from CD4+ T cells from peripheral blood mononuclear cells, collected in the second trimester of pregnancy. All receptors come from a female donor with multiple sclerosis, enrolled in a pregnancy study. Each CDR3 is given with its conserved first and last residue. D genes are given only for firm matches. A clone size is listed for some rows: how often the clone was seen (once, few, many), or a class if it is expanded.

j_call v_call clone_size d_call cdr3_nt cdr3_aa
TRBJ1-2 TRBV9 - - TGTGCCAGCAGTATGTCTGAGAGCTATGGCTACACCTTC CASSMSESYGYTF
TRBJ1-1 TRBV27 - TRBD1 TGTGCCAGCAGTCCGATGGGACAGGGGGTTACTGAAGCTTTCTTT CASSPMGQGVTEAFF
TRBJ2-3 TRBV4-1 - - TGCGCCAGCAGCCGAAGGGCCTCGGAGGCAACAGATACGCAGTATTTT CASSRRASEATDTQYF
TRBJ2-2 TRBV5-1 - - TGCGCCAGCAGCTTGAACGGAGGGAACACCGGGGAGCTGTTTTTT CASSLNGGNTGELFF
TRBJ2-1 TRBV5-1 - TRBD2 TGCGCCAGCAGCTCGAGACTAGTCCGGGAGGGTGCTGAGCAGTTCTTC CASSSRLVREGAEQFF
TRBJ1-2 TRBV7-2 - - TGTGCCAGCAGCTTAGCCTACAAGGCAGGCGGCTACACCTTC CASSLAYKAGGYTF
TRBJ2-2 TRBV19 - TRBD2 TGTGCCAGTAGTATAGGATGGACTAGCGGGATTAGAACCGGGGAGCTGTTTTTT CASSIGWTSGIRTGELFF
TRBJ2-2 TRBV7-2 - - TGTGCCAGCAGCTTAGTATTTGACACCGGGGAGCTGTTTTTT CASSLVFDTGELFF
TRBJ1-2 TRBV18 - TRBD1 TGTGCCAGCTCGACGTATAATCAGGGGGCGGAAGGCTACACCTTC CASSTYNQGAEGYTF
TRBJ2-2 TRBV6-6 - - TGTGCCAGCAGTTACTCTTCCAGGAACACCGGGGAGCTGTTTTTT CASSYSSRNTGELFF
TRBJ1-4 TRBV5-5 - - TGTGCCAGCAGCTTTTCCCAGGGGCTAGAAAAACTGTTTTTT CASSFSQGLEKLFF
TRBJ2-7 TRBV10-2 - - TGCGCCAGCAGGGAGGACAGCGACTACGAGCAGTACTTC CASREDSDYEQYF
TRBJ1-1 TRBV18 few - TGTGCCAGCTCACCTTTACCCATCGGGGAAGCTTTCTTT CASSPLPIGEAFF
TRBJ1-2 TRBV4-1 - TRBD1 TGCGCCAGCAGCCAAGACAGGGGGCTTGGCTACACCTTC CASSQDRGLGYTF
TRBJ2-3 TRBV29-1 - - TGCAGCGTTGAAGATCGGTTCGTGGGCGTCACAGATACGCAGTATTTT CSVEDRFVGVTDTQYF
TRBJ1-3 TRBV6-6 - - TGTGCCAGCAGTTCGACACTCAATTCTGGAAACACCATATATTTT CASSSTLNSGNTIYF
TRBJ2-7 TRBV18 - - TGTGCCAGCTCACGGTGGGAGACAGGCCTCTCCTACGAGCAGTACTTC CASSRWETGLSYEQYF
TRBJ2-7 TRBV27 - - TGTGCCAGCAGCCTGGAGGGTTTCTACGAGCAGTACTTC CASSLEGFYEQYF
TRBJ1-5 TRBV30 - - TGTGCCTGGAATTTTTTCGGTCAGCCCCAGCATTTT CAWNFFGQPQHF
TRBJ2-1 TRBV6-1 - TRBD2 TGTGCCAGCAGTGAAGTGAGCGGGAGGGCCCTCTACAATGAGCAGTTCTTC CASSEVSGRALYNEQFF
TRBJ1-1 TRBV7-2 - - TGTGCCAGCACCCGGGCGGGAGTGAACACTGAAGCTTTCTTT CASTRAGVNTEAFF
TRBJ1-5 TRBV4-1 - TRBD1 TGCGCCAGCAGCCAAGTGCTAACAGGGGGCGGCAATCAGCCCCAGCATTTT CASSQVLTGGGNQPQHF
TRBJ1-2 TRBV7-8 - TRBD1 TGTGCCAGCAGCTTAGACGGACAGGGGGGTGGCTACACCTTC CASSLDGQGGGYTF
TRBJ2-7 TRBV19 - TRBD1 TGTGCCAGTAGCCGGGATGGACAGGGAACCTACGAGCAGTACTTC CASSRDGQGTYEQYF
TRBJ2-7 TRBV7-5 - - TGTGCCAGAAGCTCCCCCAGCGAGCAGTACTTC CARSSPSEQYF
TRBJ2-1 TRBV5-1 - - TGCGCCAGCAGCTTGTACGGAGCATCAACCGATGAGCAGTTCTTC CASSLYGASTDEQFF